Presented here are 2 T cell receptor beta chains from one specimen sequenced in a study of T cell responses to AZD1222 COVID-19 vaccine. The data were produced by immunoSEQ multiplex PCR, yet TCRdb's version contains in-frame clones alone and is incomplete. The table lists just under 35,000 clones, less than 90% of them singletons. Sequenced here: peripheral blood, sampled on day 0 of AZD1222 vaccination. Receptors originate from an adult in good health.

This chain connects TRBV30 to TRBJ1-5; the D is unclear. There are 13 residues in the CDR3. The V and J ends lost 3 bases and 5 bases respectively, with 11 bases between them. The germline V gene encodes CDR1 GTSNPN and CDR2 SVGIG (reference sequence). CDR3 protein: CAWSARDDQPQHF. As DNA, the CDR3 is TGTGCCTGGAGCGCCCGAGATGATCAGCCCCAGCATTTT.

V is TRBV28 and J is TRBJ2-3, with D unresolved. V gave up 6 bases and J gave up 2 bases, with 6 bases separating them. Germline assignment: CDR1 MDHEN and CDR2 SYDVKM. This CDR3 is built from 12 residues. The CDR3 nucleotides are TGTGCCAGCAGCGTCTCCACAGATACGCAGTATTTT. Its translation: CASSVSTDTQYF.